The present entry profiles one T cell receptor (beta chain) with its context. A much larger clonotype is one base distant, so this may be a read error. The data were taken from a study of identical twins. Per germline, CDR1 SGDLS and CDR2 YYNGEE. CDR3 length: 15 amino acids. Trimming shortened V by 2 bases and J by 2 bases, and 11 bases separated the two germline ends. A single record per CDR3 protein comes from TCRdb applying MiXCR to the 5' RACE reads. The sample includes 250,000 or so distinct CDR3 sequences, about 8.3% of them seen just once. The same sample was also used in a study of yellow fever vaccine responses in identical twins.

Sequences were obtained from CD8+ T cells sorted from blood. V gene TRBV9 combines with J gene TRBJ1-5, with a tentative D call TRBD1 (5 bases). This TCR came from a woman between 18 and 29 years old in good health. The CDR3 DNA reads TGTGCCAGCAGCGTCAGAGGGGCAGGCAATCAGCCCCAGCATTTT. This translates into CASSVRGAGNQPQHF.